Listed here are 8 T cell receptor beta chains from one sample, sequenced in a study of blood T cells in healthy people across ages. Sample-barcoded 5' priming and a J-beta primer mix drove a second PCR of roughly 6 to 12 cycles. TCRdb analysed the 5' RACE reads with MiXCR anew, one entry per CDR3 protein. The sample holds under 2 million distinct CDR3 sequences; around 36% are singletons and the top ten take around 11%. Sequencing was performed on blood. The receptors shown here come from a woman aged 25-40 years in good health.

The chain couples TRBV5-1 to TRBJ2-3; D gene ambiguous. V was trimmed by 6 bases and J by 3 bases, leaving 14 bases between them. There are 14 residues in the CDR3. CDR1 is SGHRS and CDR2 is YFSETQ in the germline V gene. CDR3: CASTFGGGTDTQYF. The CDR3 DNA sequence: TGCGCCAGCACCTTCGGTGGCGGAACAGATACGCAGTATTTT. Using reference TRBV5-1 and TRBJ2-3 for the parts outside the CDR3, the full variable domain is KAGVTQTPRYLIKTRGQQVTLSCSPISGHRSVSWYQQTPGQGLQFLFEYFSETQRNKGNFPGRFSGRQFSNSRSEMNVSTLELGDSALYLCASTFGGGTDTQYFGPGTRLTVL.

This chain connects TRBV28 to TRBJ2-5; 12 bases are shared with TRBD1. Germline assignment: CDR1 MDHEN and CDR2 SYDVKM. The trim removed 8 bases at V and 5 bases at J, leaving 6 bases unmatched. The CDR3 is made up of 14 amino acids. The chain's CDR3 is CASGGQGAWETQYF. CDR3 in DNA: TGTGCCAGCGGGGGACAGGGGGCATGGGAGACCCAGTACTTC.

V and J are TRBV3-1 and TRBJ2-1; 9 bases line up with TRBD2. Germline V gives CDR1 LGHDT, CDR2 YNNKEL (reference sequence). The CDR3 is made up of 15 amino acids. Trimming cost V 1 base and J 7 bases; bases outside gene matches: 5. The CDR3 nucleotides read TGTGCCAGCAGCCAAGGGGTCCTAGCGGGGAATGAGCAGTTCTTC. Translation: CASSQGVLAGNEQFF.

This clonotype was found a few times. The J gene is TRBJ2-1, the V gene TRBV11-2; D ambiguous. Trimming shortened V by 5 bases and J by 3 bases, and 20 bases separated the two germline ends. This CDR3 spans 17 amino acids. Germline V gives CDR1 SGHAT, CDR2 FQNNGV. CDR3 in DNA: TGTGCCAGCAGCAATACCGGTGGCGGAGATTTCTACAATGAGCAGTTCTTC. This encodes CASSNTGGGDFYNEQFF.

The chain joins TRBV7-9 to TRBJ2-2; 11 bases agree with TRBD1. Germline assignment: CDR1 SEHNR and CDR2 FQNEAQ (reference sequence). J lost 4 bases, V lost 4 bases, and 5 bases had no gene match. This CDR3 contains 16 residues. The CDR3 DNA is TGTGCCAGCAGCTCAAGCGGGACAGGGGGCACCGGGGAGCTGTTTTTT. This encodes CASSSSGTGGTGELFF. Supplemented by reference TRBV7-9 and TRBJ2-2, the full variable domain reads DTGVSQNPRHKITKRGQNVTFRCDPISEHNRLYWYRQTLGQGPEFLTYFQNEAQLEKSRLLSDRFSAERPKGSFSTLEIQRTEQGDSAMYLCASSSSGTGGTGELFFGEGSRLTVL.

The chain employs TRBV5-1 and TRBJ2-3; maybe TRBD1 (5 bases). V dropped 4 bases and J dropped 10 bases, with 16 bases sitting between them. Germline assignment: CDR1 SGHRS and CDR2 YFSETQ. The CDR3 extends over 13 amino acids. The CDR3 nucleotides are TGCGCCAGCAGCGCCACAGGTGACAGTCCGCAGTATTTT. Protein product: CASSATGDSPQYF.

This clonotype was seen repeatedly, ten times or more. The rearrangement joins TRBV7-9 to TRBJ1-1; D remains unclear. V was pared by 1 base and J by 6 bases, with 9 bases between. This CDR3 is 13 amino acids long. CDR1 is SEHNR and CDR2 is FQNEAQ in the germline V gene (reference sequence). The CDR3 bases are TGTGCCAGCAGCTTAGAAGGGATCGCTGAAGCTTTCTTT. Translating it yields CASSLEGIAEAFF.

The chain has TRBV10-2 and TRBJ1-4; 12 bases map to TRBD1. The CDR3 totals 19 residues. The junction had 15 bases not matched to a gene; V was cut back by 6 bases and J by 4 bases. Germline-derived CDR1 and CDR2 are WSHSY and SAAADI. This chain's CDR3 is CASSVTPGQGATYNEKLFF. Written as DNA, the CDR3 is TGCGCCAGCAGCGTTACTCCGGGACAGGGGGCCACCTATAATGAAAAACTGTTTTTT.